The clone carrying this T cell receptor (beta chain) was seen at least ten times. The antigen is unknown. These data come from a study of response to subunit inactivated influenza vaccine. TCRdb redid the calling of the RT-PCR reads with MiXCR, one entry per CDR3 protein. The profile shows around 480,000 distinct CDR3 sequences, approximately 11% of them singletons. The length of the CDR3 is 13 residues. Germline CDR1 is SGHRS and CDR2 is YFSETQ. V was shortened by 0 bases and J by 5 bases, with 6 bases between the two germline ends. Study-wide findings and caveats: The study's authors posited that every seasonal influenza vaccination enlists few new T cells.

The clonotype was recovered from a man between 45 and 60 years old who received an inactivated influenza vaccine. The sample in question was PBMCs from blood, obtained 40 to 50 days after vaccination. V gene TRBV5-1 combines with J gene TRBJ2-1; no reliable D call. The CDR3 spells CASSLVLNNEQFF. CDR3 nucleotides: TGCGCCAGCAGCTTGGTCCTGAACAATGAGCAGTTCTTC.